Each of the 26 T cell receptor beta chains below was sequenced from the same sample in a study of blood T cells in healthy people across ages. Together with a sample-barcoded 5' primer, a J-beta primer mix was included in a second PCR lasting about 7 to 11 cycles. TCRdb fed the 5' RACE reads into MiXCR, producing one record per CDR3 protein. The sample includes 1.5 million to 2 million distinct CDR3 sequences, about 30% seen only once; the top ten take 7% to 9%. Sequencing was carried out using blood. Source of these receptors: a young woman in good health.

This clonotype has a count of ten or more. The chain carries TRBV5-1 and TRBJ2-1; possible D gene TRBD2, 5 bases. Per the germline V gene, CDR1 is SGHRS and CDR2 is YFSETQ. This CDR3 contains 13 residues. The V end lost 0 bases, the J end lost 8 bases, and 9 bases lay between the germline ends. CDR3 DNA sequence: TGCGCCAGCAGCTTGGGAGCGCGGGATGAGCAGTTCTTC. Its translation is CASSLGARDEQFF.

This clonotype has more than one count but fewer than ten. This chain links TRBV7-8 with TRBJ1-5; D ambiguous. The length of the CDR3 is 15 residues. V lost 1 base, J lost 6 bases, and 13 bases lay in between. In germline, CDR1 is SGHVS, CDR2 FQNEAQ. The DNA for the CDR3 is TGTGCCAGCAGCTTAGATTCTGGGCTTGGTCAGCCCCAGCATTTT. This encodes CASSLDSGLGQPQHF.

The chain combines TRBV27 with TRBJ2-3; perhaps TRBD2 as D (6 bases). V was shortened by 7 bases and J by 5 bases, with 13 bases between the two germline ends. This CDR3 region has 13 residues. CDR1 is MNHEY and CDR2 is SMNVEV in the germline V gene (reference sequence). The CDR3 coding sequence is TGTGCCAGCAACCGAGCGGGCAGAGATACGCAGTATTTT. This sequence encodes CASNRAGRDTQYF.

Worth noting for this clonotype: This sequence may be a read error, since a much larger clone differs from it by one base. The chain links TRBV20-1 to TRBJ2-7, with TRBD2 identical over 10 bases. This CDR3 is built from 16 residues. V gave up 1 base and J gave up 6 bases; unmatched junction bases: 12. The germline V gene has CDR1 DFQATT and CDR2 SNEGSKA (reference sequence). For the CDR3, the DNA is TGCAGTGCTAGAGGCGATGGACTAGCGGAAATCTGCGAGCAGTACTTC. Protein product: CSARGDGLAEICEQYF.

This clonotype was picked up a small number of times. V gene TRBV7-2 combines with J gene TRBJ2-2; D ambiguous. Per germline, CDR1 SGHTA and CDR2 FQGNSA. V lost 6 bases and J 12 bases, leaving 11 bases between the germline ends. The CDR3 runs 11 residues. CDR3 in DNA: TGTGCCAGCAGTCCCCCCCCCCAGCTGTTTTTT. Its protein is CASSPPPQLFF.

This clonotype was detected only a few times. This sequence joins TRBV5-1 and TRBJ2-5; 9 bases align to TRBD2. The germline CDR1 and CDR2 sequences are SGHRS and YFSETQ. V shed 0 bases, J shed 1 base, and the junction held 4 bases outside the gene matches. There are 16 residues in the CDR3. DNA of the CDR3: TGCGCCAGCAGCTTGGCCTCTAGCGGGACCCAAGAGACCCAGTACTTC. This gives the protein CASSLASSGTQETQYF.

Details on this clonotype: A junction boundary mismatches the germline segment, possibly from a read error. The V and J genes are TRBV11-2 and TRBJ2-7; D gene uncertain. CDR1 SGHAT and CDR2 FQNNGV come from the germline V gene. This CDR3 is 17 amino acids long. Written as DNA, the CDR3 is TGTGTCAGCAGCTTAGTGGGTCAAAGGGCCCCTTTGGACGAGCAGTACTTC. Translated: CVSSLVGQRAPLDEQYF.

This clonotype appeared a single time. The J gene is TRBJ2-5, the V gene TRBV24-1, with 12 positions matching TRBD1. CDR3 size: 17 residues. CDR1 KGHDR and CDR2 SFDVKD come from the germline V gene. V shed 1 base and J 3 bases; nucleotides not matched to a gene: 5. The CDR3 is CATSDLWDRGPKETQYF. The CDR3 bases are TGTGCCACCAGTGATTTATGGGACAGGGGGCCGAAAGAGACCCAGTACTTC.

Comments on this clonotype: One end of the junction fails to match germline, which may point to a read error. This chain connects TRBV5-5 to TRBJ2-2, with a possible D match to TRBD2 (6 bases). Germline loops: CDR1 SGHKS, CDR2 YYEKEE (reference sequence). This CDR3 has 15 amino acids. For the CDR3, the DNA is TGTGCCAGCAACCGGAGGGCCCCGAACACCGGGAAGCTGTTTTTT. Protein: CASNRRAPNTGKLFF.

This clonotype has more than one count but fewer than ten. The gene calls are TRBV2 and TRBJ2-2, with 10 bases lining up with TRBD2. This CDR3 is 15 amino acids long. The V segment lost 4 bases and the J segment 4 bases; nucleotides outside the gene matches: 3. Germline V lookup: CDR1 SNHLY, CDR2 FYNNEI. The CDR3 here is CASSARTSGTGELFF. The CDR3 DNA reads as TGTGCCAGCAGTGCACGGACTAGCGGCACCGGGGAGCTGTTTTTT.

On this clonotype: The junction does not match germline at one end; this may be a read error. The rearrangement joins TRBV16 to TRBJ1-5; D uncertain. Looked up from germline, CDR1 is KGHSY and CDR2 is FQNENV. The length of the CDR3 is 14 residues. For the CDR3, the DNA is TGTGCCAGCCGCCAGAAGGGAAGCAATCAGCCCCAGCATTTT. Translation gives CASRQKGSNQPQHF.

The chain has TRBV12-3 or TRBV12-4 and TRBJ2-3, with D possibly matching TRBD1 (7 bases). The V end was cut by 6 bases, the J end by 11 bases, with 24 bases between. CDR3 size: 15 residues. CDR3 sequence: CASRTGRGGTDVQYF. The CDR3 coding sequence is TGTGCCAGCAGAACCGGGAGAGGGGGGACAGATGTGCAGTATTTT.

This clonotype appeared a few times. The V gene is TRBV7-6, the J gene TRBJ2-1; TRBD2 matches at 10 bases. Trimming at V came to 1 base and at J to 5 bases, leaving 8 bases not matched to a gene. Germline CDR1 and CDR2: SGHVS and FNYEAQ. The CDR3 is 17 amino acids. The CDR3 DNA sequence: TGTGCCAGCAGCTTAGAAAGGAGACTAGCGGGTAACAATGAGCAGTTCTTC. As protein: CASSLERRLAGNNEQFF.

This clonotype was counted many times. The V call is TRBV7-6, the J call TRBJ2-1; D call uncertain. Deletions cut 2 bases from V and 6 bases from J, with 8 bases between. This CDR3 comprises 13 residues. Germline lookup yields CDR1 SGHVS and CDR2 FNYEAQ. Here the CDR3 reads CASSLIPGNEQFF. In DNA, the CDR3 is TGTGCCAGCAGCTTAATTCCGGGCAATGAGCAGTTCTTC.

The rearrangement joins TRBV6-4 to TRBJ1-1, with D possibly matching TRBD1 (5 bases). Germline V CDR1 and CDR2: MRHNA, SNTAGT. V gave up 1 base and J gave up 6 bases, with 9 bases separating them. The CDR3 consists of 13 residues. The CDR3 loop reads CASSDFKGSEAFF. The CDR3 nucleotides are TGTGCCAGCAGTGACTTTAAGGGGTCTGAAGCTTTCTTT.

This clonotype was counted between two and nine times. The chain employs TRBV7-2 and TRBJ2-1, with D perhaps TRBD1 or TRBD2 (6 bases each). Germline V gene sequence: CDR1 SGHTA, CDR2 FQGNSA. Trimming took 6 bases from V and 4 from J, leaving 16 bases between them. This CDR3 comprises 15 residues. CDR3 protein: CASSSDGGPYNEQFF. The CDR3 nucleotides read TGTGCCAGCAGTTCAGATGGGGGGCCGTACAATGAGCAGTTCTTC. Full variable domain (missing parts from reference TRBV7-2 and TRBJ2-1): GAGVSQSPSNKVTEKGKDVELRCDPISGHTALYWYRQSLGQGLEFLIYFQGNSAPDKSGLPSDRFSAERTGGSVSTLTIQRTQQEDSAVYLCASSSDGGPYNEQFFGPGTRLTVL.

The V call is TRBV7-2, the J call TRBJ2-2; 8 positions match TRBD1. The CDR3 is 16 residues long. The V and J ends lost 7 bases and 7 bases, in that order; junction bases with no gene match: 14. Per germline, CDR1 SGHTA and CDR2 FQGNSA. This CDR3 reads CASTPGPGGSDGELFF. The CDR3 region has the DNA TGTGCCAGCACTCCCGGGCCAGGGGGCTCTGACGGGGAGCTGTTTTTT.

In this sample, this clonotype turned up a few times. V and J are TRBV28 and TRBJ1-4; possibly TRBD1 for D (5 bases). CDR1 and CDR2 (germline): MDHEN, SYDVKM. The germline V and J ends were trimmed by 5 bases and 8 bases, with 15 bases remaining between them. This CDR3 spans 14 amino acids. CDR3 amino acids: CASSTSPGTEKLFF. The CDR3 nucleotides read TGTGCCAGCAGTACCTCCCCCGGGACCGAAAAACTGTTTTTT.

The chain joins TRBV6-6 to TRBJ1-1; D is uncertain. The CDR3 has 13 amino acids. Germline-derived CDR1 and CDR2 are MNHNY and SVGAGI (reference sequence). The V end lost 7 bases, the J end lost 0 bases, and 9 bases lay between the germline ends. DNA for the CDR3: TGTGCCAGCACGTCACAGTTGAACACTGAAGCTTTCTTT. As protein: CASTSQLNTEAFF.

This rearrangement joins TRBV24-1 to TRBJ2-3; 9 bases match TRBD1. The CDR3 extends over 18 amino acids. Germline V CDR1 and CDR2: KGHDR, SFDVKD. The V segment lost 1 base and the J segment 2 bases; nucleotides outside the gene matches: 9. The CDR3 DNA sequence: TGTGCCACCAGTGATTTTCGCGGGACAGGGATAAACACAGATACGCAGTATTTT. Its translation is CATSDFRGTGINTDTQYF.

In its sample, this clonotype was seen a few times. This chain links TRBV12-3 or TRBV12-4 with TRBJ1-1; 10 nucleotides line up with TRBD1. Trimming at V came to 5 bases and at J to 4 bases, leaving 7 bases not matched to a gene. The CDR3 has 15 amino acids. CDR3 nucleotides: TGTGCCAGCAGTCGGACAGGGGGGGTTACCACTGAAGCTTTCTTT. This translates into CASSRTGGVTTEAFF.

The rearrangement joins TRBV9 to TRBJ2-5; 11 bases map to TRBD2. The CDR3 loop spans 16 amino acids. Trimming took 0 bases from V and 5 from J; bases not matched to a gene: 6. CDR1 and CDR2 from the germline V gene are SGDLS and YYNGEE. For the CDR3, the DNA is TGTGCCAGCAGCGTAGGACTAGCGGGGTTTAGTGAGACCCAGTACTTC. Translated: CASSVGLAGFSETQYF.

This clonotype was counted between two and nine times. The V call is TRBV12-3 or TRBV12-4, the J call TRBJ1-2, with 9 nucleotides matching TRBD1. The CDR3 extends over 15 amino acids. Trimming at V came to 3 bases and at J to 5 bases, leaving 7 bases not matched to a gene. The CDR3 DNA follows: TGTGCCAGCAGTTTCCGACAGGGGGGGGAGTATGGCTACACCTTC. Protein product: CASSFRQGGEYGYTF.

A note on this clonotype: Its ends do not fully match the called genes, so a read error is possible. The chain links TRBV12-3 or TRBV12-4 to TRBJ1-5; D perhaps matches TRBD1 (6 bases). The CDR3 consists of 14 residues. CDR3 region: CANSFTGLNQPQHF. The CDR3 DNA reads TGTGCCAACAGTTTCACAGGGTTAAATCAGCCCCAGCATTTT.

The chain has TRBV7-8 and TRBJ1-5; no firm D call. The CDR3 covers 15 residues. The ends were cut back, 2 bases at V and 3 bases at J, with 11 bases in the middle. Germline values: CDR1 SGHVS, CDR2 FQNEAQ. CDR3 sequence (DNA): TGTGCCAGCAGCTTACATGGCAGAGCCAATCAGCCCCAGCATTTT. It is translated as CASSLHGRANQPQHF.

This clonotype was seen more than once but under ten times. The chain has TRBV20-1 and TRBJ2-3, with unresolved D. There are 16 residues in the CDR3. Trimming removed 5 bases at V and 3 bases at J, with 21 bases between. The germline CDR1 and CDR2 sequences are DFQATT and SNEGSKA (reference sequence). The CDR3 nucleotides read TGCAGTGCTGGTGGCGCCGTCGGATTGGGAACAGATACGCAGTATTTT. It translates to CSAGGAVGLGTDTQYF.